Sequencing of this T cell receptor beta chain was carried out in a study of T cell repertoires in cytomegalovirus infection. Study-wide context: Public TCR beta signatures indicated both CMV infection and matching HLA type.

Study outcomes and limitations: There were carriers of CMV plus the relevant HLA, and cumulative public TCR beta family frequency identified them.

Deletions cut 7 bases from V and 6 bases from J, with 17 bases between. Germline CDR1 is SGHDT and CDR2 is YYEEEE. CDR3 size: 13 residues. Of note for this clonotype: Its antigen is still unknown.

TCRdb re-called the reads through MiXCR, storing one row per CDR3 protein. Altogether about 490,000 distinct CDR3 sequences are present, more than 25% being singletons, with the ten largest covering roughly 13%. This sequence joins TRBV5-6 and TRBJ2-7, with a tentative D call TRBD2 (6 bases). The clonotype comes from a human donor in good health (CMV status not recorded). Some clones in this sample may be carry-over from other donors' samples. The sequenced sample consisted of PBMCs. CDR3 loop: CASGGPGRSEQYF. CDR3 coding DNA: TGTGCCAGCGGAGGGCCCGGACGGAGCGAGCAGTACTTC.